These T cell receptor beta chains were read from a single sample in a study of cytomegalovirus exposure and HLA in healthy donors. Generated by immunoSEQ multiplex PCR, the TCRdb table keeps only in-frame clones and is missing some. Found here are about 200,000 clones, around 87% of them singletons; the top ten hold about 2%. The source material was PBMCs. All receptors derive from a woman younger than 30 in good health and CMV-seropositive. Each CDR3 is given without its conserved first and last residue. The order of the fields is J gene, V gene, CDR3 protein.

TRBJ2-7 TRBV29-1 SALTDRQNEQY
TRBJ2-1 TRBV6-5 ASSSEGGNEQF
TRBJ1-5 TRBV25-1 ASSEVGSNQPQH
TRBJ1-1 TRBV6-1 ASSGDRSNTEAF
TRBJ1-5 TRBV19 ASRRLLYSNQPQH
TRBJ1-1 TRBV7-9 ASSLAQGNTEAF
TRBJ1-2 TRBV30 AWSVLGKQRYYGYT
TRBJ2-3 TRBV7-8 ASSLGLDLGTDTQY
TRBJ2-2 TRBV19 ASSPLLGAGGNTGELF
TRBJ2-7 TRBV2 ASMGGLAFHEQY
TRBJ1-1 TRBV10-2 ASRPGQPNTEAF
TRBJ2-4 TRBV6-6 ASSNLRVSKNIQY
TRBJ2-2 TRBV9 ASSVGQGTGELF
TRBJ1-1 TRBV6-5 ASSLNSNTEAF
TRBJ1-4 TRBV7-3 ASSLSGAANEKLF
TRBJ2-7 TRBV10-3 ALTPTGRLDHEQY
TRBJ1-1 TRBV19 ASSSLSGTEAF
TRBJ2-7 TRBV2 ASTEVGGSYEQY
TRBJ2-4 TRBV6-1 ASSATPGSAKNIQY
TRBJ1-1 TRBV27 ASSLSGGAMNTEAF
TRBJ1-3 TRBV6-1 ASSEWLTSGNTIY
TRBJ1-3 TRBV6-1 ASTLDRGPGNTIY
TRBJ2-7 TRBV5-1 ASSLATGHYEQY
TRBJ2-7 TRBV28 ATLGTVGGREQY
TRBJ2-1 TRBV18 ASSPPIHGRGNEQF
TRBJ2-2 TRBV15 ATSRGGQAMTGELF
TRBJ1-4 TRBV28 AARHRDLNEKLF
TRBJ2-3 TRBV5-1 ASSLMGLAGSTDTQY
TRBJ2-3 TRBV5-4 ASSSGGRFDTQY
TRBJ1-1 TRBV27 ASIRDLEGTEAF
TRBJ1-2 TRBV2 ASGDNGYT
TRBJ1-2 TRBV18 ASSPADREVSGYT
TRBJ2-1 TRBV4-1 ASSRLLRDRGSEQF
TRBJ2-3 TRBV4-1 ASSQGLGGTDTQY
TRBJ2-3 TRBV29-1 SATSGGDTDTQY
TRBJ1-1 TRBV7-6 ASSPRDRGHTEAF